One sample yielded the 22 T cell receptor beta chains listed below, sequenced in a study of blood T cells in healthy people across ages. A sample-barcoded 5' primer and a J-beta primer mix were used in a second PCR of roughly 7 to 12 cycles. Via MiXCR, TCRdb re-called the 5' RACE reads, giving one row per CDR3 protein. The data contain 750,000 to 1,000,000 distinct CDR3 sequences, just under 30% of them singletons. These records were also assigned to another study, of T cells of mothers and their children.

The material sequenced was blood. These receptors originate from a woman in her forties in good health.

This clonotype was recorded many times. The chain carries TRBV12-5 and TRBJ2-3; D might be TRBD2 (5 bases). Trimming cost V 0 bases and J 3 bases, with 10 bases left between them. CDR1 is LGHNT and CDR2 is FRNRAP in the germline V gene. The length of the CDR3 is 15 residues. The CDR3 sequence is CASGLVHGETDTQYF. The CDR3, as DNA: TGTGCTAGTGGTTTGGTACACGGGGAAACAGATACGCAGTATTTT. Drawing the rest from reference TRBV12-5 and TRBJ2-3, the complete variable domain is DARVTQTPRHKVTEMGQEVTMRCQPILGHNTVFWYRQTMMQGLELLAYFRNRAPLDDSGMPKDRFSAEMPDATLATLKIQPSEPRDSAVYFCASGLVHGETDTQYFGPGTRLTVL.

Comment on this clonotype: Since a much larger clone is just one base distant, this may be a read error. The genes are TRBV29-1 and TRBJ2-4; D possibly corresponds to TRBD1 (6 bases). CDR3 size: 10 residues. Germline V CDR1 and CDR2: SQVTM, ANQGSEA. V was pared by 7 bases and J by 14 bases, with 15 bases between. DNA of the CDR3: TGCAGCGCTGGCCGGGACACGAAGTACTTC. This gives the protein CSAGRDTKYF.

This chain connects TRBV29-1 to TRBJ2-7; no firm D call. Per the germline V gene, CDR1 is SQVTM and CDR2 is ANQGSEA. Trimming cost V 2 bases and J 1 base, with 12 bases left between them. The CDR3 is 14 residues long. CDR3 residues: CSVELGSGSYEQYF. The DNA of the CDR3 is TGCAGCGTTGAATTGGGCAGTGGGTCCTACGAGCAGTACTTC.

This clonotype was seen only a few times. The J gene is TRBJ1-4, the V gene TRBV20-1; the match to TRBD1 covers 7 bases. The CDR3 spans 14 residues. V lost 6 bases and J lost 2; bases outside the gene matches: 6. The germline gives CDR1 DFQATT, CDR2 SNEGSKA (reference sequence). Here the CDR3 DNA reads TGCAGTGCCAAAGACAGGGTGACTAATGAAAAACTGTTTTTT. Amino acids: CSAKDRVTNEKLFF.

This clonotype was counted between two and nine times. The chain has TRBV28 and TRBJ2-7, with TRBD1 matching over 7 bases. The CDR3 has 13 residues. The germline V gene encodes CDR1 MDHEN and CDR2 SYDVKM. V gave up 7 bases and J gave up 0 bases; unmatched junction bases: 3. CDR3 sequence (DNA): TGTGCCAGCAACTCAGGGGGCTCCTACGAGCAGTACTTC. Translated: CASNSGGSYEQYF.

The chain employs TRBV5-1 and TRBJ2-2; possibly TRBD1 for D (6 bases). The CDR3 consists of 14 residues. V was clipped by 6 bases and J by 0 bases, with 9 bases between them. The germline V gene encodes CDR1 SGHRS and CDR2 YFSETQ. The DNA for the CDR3 is TGCGCCAGCAAAGGGACATCGAACACCGGGGAGCTGTTTTTT. Its protein product is CASKGTSNTGELFF. Supplemented by reference TRBV5-1 and TRBJ2-2, the full variable domain reads KAGVTQTPRYLIKTRGQQVTLSCSPISGHRSVSWYQQTPGQGLQFLFEYFSETQRNKGNFPGRFSGRQFSNSRSEMNVSTLELGDSALYLCASKGTSNTGELFFGEGSRLTVL.

The rearrangement uses TRBV15 and TRBJ2-3, with 12 bases that match TRBD2. J was trimmed by 4 bases and V by 3 bases; bases with no gene match: 17. Germline V gene sequence: CDR1 LNHNV, CDR2 YYDKDF (reference sequence). This CDR3 contains 20 residues. In DNA, the CDR3 is TGTGCCACCAGCAGCCACCCGCCCGGGCTAGCGGGGGGGCCGGCAGATACGCAGTATTTT. It translates to CATSSHPPGLAGGPADTQYF.

The rearrangement joins TRBV5-1 to TRBJ2-3; maybe TRBD1 (6 bases). V gave up 2 bases and J gave up 1 base, with 11 bases separating them. The CDR3 spans 15 residues. The germline CDR1 and CDR2 sequences are SGHRS and YFSETQ. DNA of the CDR3: TGCGCCAGCAGCTTATCAGGGGACCGCACAGATACGCAGTATTTT. Translated: CASSLSGDRTDTQYF. Variable domain in full (rest from reference TRBV5-1 and TRBJ2-3): KAGVTQTPRYLIKTRGQQVTLSCSPISGHRSVSWYQQTPGQGLQFLFEYFSETQRNKGNFPGRFSGRQFSNSRSEMNVSTLELGDSALYLCASSLSGDRTDTQYFGPGTRLTVL.

J is TRBJ1-2 and V is TRBV5-1; possible D gene TRBD1, 5 bases. The germline V gene encodes CDR1 SGHRS and CDR2 YFSETQ. V gave up 3 bases and J gave up 1 base, with 10 bases separating them. The CDR3 sequence is 14 residues long. The CDR3 here is CASSSQALNYGYTF. CDR3 bases: TGCGCCAGCAGCTCACAGGCTCTTAACTATGGCTACACCTTC.

The gene calls are TRBV5-1 and TRBJ1-1; 7 nucleotides line up with TRBD1. Trimming cost V 3 bases and J 1 base; bases outside gene matches: 6. The V gene's germline CDR1 is SGHRS and CDR2 YFSETQ. The CDR3 consists of 15 residues. DNA for the CDR3: TGCGCCAGCAGCTCTGGGGACAGCTGGAACACTGAAGCTTTCTTT. It is translated as CASSSGDSWNTEAFF. The complete variable domain, with remaining parts taken from reference TRBV5-1 and TRBJ1-1, reads KAGVTQTPRYLIKTRGQQVTLSCSPISGHRSVSWYQQTPGQGLQFLFEYFSETQRNKGNFPGRFSGRQFSNSRSEMNVSTLELGDSALYLCASSSGDSWNTEAFFGQGTRLTVV.

The V and J genes are TRBV25-1 and TRBJ2-1, with 8 bases that match TRBD1. Germline trimming cut 2 bases from V and 4 bases from J; bases unmatched to any gene: 13. CDR1 and CDR2 from the germline V gene are MGHDK and SYGVNS. The CDR3 runs to 18 residues. This chain's CDR3 is CASSEPSARTGLYNEQFF. The CDR3 region has the DNA TGTGCCAGCAGTGAACCCTCTGCGAGGACAGGGCTATACAATGAGCAGTTCTTC.

This clonotype was detected only a few times. The chain has TRBV7-9 and TRBJ1-4; weak D call: TRBD1 (6 bases). The germline V and J ends were trimmed by 1 base and 0 bases, with 15 bases remaining between them. The CDR3 runs to 18 residues. Looked up from germline, CDR1 is SEHNR and CDR2 is FQNEAQ (reference sequence). The chain's CDR3 is CASSLGGGHSATNEKLFF. Here the CDR3 DNA reads TGTGCCAGCAGCTTAGGGGGGGGACACTCCGCAACTAATGAAAAACTGTTTTTT.

V gene TRBV20-1 combines with J gene TRBJ2-7; 13 bases are a match to TRBD2. Trimming at V came to 5 bases and at J to 4 bases, leaving 5 bases not matched to a gene. This CDR3 has 14 amino acids. Germline V gives CDR1 DFQATT, CDR2 SNEGSKA (reference sequence). The CDR3 DNA reads TGCAGTGCTGGAGGACTAGCGGGGGTTTACGAGCAGTACTTC. It is translated as CSAGGLAGVYEQYF.

This sequence joins TRBV19 and TRBJ2-6, with D maybe TRBD1 (7 bases). CDR1 and CDR2 from the germline V gene are LNHDA and SQIVND (reference sequence). V shed 9 bases and J shed 2 bases, with 17 bases lying between them. The CDR3 loop spans 16 amino acids. The CDR3 region has the DNA TGTGCCAGCCATGGAGGGGGCCCAACTGGGGCCAACGTCCTGACTTTC. Protein: CASHGGGPTGANVLTF.

About this clonotype: One end of the junction does not line up with germline, which may come from a read error. This chain joins TRBV10-3 and TRBJ1-5; 9 nucleotides agree with TRBD1. CDR1 is ENHRY, CDR2 SYGVKD, per germline. The CDR3 length is 14 residues. The CDR3 nucleotides are TGTGCCGTCAGTGGTACAGGGGGCAATCTGCCCCAGCATTTT. It codes for CAVSGTGGNLPQHF.

The chain employs TRBV7-6 and TRBJ2-7, with D uncertain. The V gene's germline CDR1 is SGHVS and CDR2 FNYEAQ. Trimming stripped 2 bases from V and 1 base from J, with 9 bases between. The CDR3 has 14 amino acids. Here the CDR3 DNA reads TGTGCCAGCAGCTTATCTACCAGGTCCTACGAGCAGTACTTC. It specifies CASSLSTRSYEQYF.

This clonotype has ten or more counts. This chain joins TRBV7-9 and TRBJ2-7; TRBD1 or TRBD2 may be the D gene (5 bases each). The CDR3 is 16 residues long. The germline V gene encodes CDR1 SEHNR and CDR2 FQNEAQ (reference sequence). The V end was cut by 4 bases, the J end by 3 bases, with 19 bases between. CDR3 nucleotide sequence: TGTGCCAGCAGCTCCGGGTCGAGGGGACCAGGCTACGAGCAGTACTTC. This gives the protein CASSSGSRGPGYEQYF.

The V gene is TRBV12-3 or TRBV12-4, the J gene TRBJ1-1; D not resolved. The length of the CDR3 is 15 residues. V lost 7 bases to trimming and J lost 4 bases, with 19 bases between them. CDR3: CASKLRGFSSTEAFF. CDR3 nucleotide sequence: TGTGCCAGCAAGCTTCGAGGTTTCTCGAGCACTGAAGCTTTCTTT.

This clonotype has a count of ten or more. V is TRBV11-2 and J is TRBJ2-3, with D perhaps matching TRBD2 (6 bases). Germline V gene lookup returns CDR1 SGHAT and CDR2 FQNNGV. The CDR3 spans 16 residues. V was cut by 5 bases and J by 6 bases, with 21 bases left in between. The CDR3 sequence is CASSPLATSPWDTQYF. The CDR3 DNA sequence: TGTGCCAGCAGCCCGCTAGCGACCTCCCCTTGGGATACGCAGTATTTT.

This sequence joins TRBV20-1 and TRBJ2-5; D unresolved. Trimming shortened V by 4 bases and J by 11 bases, and 14 bases separated the two germline ends. The CDR3 has 11 amino acids. Germline loops: CDR1 DFQATT, CDR2 SNEGSKA (reference sequence). The CDR3 loop is CSATFYNEQYF. The CDR3 nucleotides are TGCAGTGCTACTTTTTACAATGAGCAGTACTTC.

V gene TRBV29-1 combines with J gene TRBJ2-3; D is uncertain. The V and J ends lost 0 bases and 7 bases respectively, with 11 bases between them. CDR3 length equals 13 residues. The germline gives CDR1 SQVTM, CDR2 ANQGSEA. CDR3 DNA sequence: TGCAGCGTTGAAGATCTAGGGTGGAATACGCAGTATTTT. Protein: CSVEDLGWNTQYF.

The chain carries TRBV14 and TRBJ2-7, with 10 nucleotides matching TRBD2. The J call is doubtful: the DNA matches TRBJ2-5 better. The germline gives CDR1 SGHDN, CDR2 FVKESK. The CDR3 runs 16 residues. CDR3 nucleotides: TGTGCCAGCAGCCAAGATCAAGCGGGAGGGCGAGGGACCCAGTACTTC. Its protein product is CASSQDQAGGRGTQYF.